This T cell receptor beta chain was observed in a study of human T cells and chemical hapten exposure. Study-level findings and limits: Healthy individuals' immune responses may differ from those of donors, who had alopecia.

This CDR3 comprises 14 residues. V shed 5 bases and J 7 bases; nucleotides not matched to a gene: 6. Note on this clonotype: Its specificity is unknown.

MiXCR, applied by TCRdb to the RACE reads, yields one record per CDR3 protein. The sample lists around 150,000 distinct CDR3 sequences, about 15% occurring once. The time point denotes: patch test 1, 2 weeks after DPC sensitization. Treatment given: therapeutic diphenylcyclopropenone sensitization with weekly scalp DPC. Non-pregnant alopecia patients aged 18 to 70, suitable for DPC therapy. This rearrangement joins TRBV12-3 or TRBV12-4 to TRBJ1-5, with 9 bases aligning to TRBD1. This receptor was taken from a young woman with alopecia areata. Some clones in this sample may be carry-over from other donors' samples. The material sequenced was whole blood, taken in connection with sensitization to the hapten diphenylcyclopropenone (DPC). The CDR3 protein is CASSADRGSQPQHF. The CDR3 DNA follows: TGTGCCAGCAGTGCGGACAGGGGTTCACAGCCCCAGCATTTT.